The next 22 T cell receptor beta chains were all read from a single sample in a study of chemoradiotherapy in HPV16-positive cancers. The table came from immunoSEQ multiplex PCR; TCRdb's copy has only in-frame clones and leaves some out. The data hold about 2,000 clones, with about 84% observed a single time. The material sequenced was tumor tissue, taken from a patient who underwent chemoradiotherapy. These receptors were collected from a human donor with HPV-associated anogenital cancer.

V gene TRBV7-3 combines with J gene TRBJ2-1, with a weak D call TRBD2 (6 bases). This CDR3 contains 15 residues. Deletions cut 2 bases from V and 4 bases from J, with 12 bases between. The germline gives CDR1 SGHTA, CDR2 FQGTGA. CDR3 protein: CASSLDQGGYNEQFF. For the CDR3, the DNA is TGTGCCAGCAGCTTAGACCAGGGAGGTTACAATGAGCAGTTCTTC.

V gene TRBV11-2 combines with J gene TRBJ2-5; 8 bases align to TRBD1. This CDR3 spans 15 amino acids. Losses at the gene ends were 5 bases for V and 7 bases for J; bases not matched to a gene: 12. Looked up from germline, CDR1 is SGHAT and CDR2 is FQNNGV. Here the CDR3 reads CASSPGQGLLGTQYF. CDR3 DNA: TGTGCCAGCAGCCCCGGACAGGGTTTATTAGGGACCCAGTACTTC.

The chain has TRBV5-4 and TRBJ2-3; tentative D call: TRBD1 (6 bases). The germline V and J ends were trimmed by 0 bases and 2 bases, with 13 bases remaining between them. Germline-derived CDR1 and CDR2 are SGHNT and YYREEE (reference sequence). CDR3 length: 16 residues. In DNA form, the CDR3 reads TGTGCCAGCAGCTTGGGACAGGACGAGTACACAGATACGCAGTATTTT. It specifies CASSLGQDEYTDTQYF.

The chain couples TRBV6-5 to TRBJ2-1; D tentatively fits TRBD1 or TRBD2 (5 bases each). There are 13 residues in the CDR3. In germline, CDR1 is MNHEY, CDR2 SVGAGI. The V end lost 6 bases, the J end lost 14 bases, and 20 bases lay between the germline ends. The CDR3 nucleotides read TGTGCCAGCAGACCTCCGGGGACCTCCAGGGAGTTCTTC. It specifies CASRPPGTSREFF.

The chain recombines TRBV6-4 with TRBJ2-3; the match to TRBD2 covers 9 bases. This CDR3 has 15 residues. V trimming: 2 bases; J trimming: 4 bases; junction bases outside the gene matches: 4. From germline, CDR1 is MRHNA and CDR2 SNTAGT. Here the CDR3 DNA reads TGTGCCAGCAGTGACGAGGCGGGGGGGCCAGATACGCAGTATTTT. This sequence encodes CASSDEAGGPDTQYF.

The chain carries TRBV2 and TRBJ1-1; D is perhaps TRBD1 (6 bases). CDR1 is SNHLY, CDR2 FYNNEI, per germline. The CDR3 totals 16 residues. The V end was cut by 7 bases, the J end by 5 bases, with 23 bases between. This CDR3 is CASTLPTGGWGTEAFF. The CDR3 DNA sequence: TGTGCCAGCACCCTGCCCACGGGGGGCTGGGGAACTGAAGCTTTCTTT.

The chain is built from TRBV5-5 and TRBJ2-7; the D gene is possibly TRBD1 (5 bases). This CDR3 region has 13 residues. CDR1 SGHKS and CDR2 YYEKEE come from the germline V gene (reference sequence). V was clipped by 4 bases and J by 4 bases, with 12 bases between them. The CDR3 spells CASSKPPGYEQYF. The CDR3 coding sequence is TGTGCCAGCAGCAAACCCCCAGGGTACGAGCAGTACTTC.

This clone was found a few times. This rearrangement joins TRBV15 to TRBJ2-1; 9 bases map to TRBD2. Trimming at V came to 0 bases and at J to 9 bases, leaving 9 bases not matched to a gene. Germline CDR1 LNHNV, CDR2 YYDKDF (reference sequence). CDR3 length equals 16 residues. The CDR3: CATSRDLVAGDLEQFF. CDR3 sequence (DNA): TGTGCCACCAGCAGAGATCTGGTAGCGGGAGATCTTGAGCAGTTCTTC.

The chain has TRBV6-1 and TRBJ2-2; D possibly corresponds to TRBD1 (6 bases). CDR3 size: 12 residues. In germline, CDR1 is MNHNS, CDR2 SASEGT. V was pared by 8 bases and J by 6 bases, with 10 bases between. The CDR3 sequence is CASGPGAGELFF. The DNA for the CDR3 is TGTGCCAGCGGACCAGGGGCCGGGGAGCTGTTTTTT.

This clone was counted a few times. V is TRBV14 and J is TRBJ1-1, with D perhaps TRBD1 (5 bases). Germline V gene data show CDR1 as SGHDN and CDR2 as FVKESK. V lost 4 bases and J 3 bases, leaving 24 bases between the germline ends. The CDR3 has 18 amino acids. The CDR3 sequence is CASSPMLVYRTRDTEAFF. The CDR3 DNA reads TGTGCCAGCAGCCCCATGCTGGTATATCGGACCAGGGACACTGAAGCTTTCTTT.

The chain couples TRBV7-6 to TRBJ1-1, with D unresolved. Germline CDR1 SGHVS, CDR2 FNYEAQ. V shed 1 base and J shed 1 base, with 7 bases lying between them. The CDR3 sequence is 14 residues long. The CDR3 DNA follows: TGTGCCAGCAGCTTAGGGCAGACGAACACTGAAGCTTTCTTT. It translates to CASSLGQTNTEAFF.

The chain links TRBV5-1 to TRBJ2-4; 8 positions match TRBD1. The length of the CDR3 is 12 residues. The ends lost 5 bases at V and 6 bases at J; junction bases unmatched: 1. In germline, CDR1 is SGHRS, CDR2 YFSETQ. CDR3 bases: TGCGCCAGCAGTGGACAGGGAAACATTCAGTACTTC. It translates to CASSGQGNIQYF.

In this sample, this clone turned up once. The chain employs TRBV11-1 and TRBJ2-5; 10 bases are a match to TRBD1. V lost 5 bases and J lost 5; bases outside the gene matches: 17. Germline-derived CDR1 and CDR2 are SGHAT and FQDESV (reference sequence). The CDR3 has 18 amino acids. As DNA, the CDR3 is TGTGCCAGCAGCCATCGACAGGGGGCGAAAGGGTTACGGGAGACCCAGTACTTC. Protein sequence: CASSHRQGAKGLRETQYF.

This chain uses TRBV5-4 with TRBJ1-4, with 9 bases that match TRBD1. With 5 bases clipped from V and 7 bases from J, the junction kept 6 bases outside the gene matches. This CDR3 is built from 14 residues. Germline CDR1 is SGHNT and CDR2 is YYREEE (reference sequence). The CDR3 sequence is CASSLQGAAEKLFF. Here the CDR3 DNA reads TGTGCCAGCAGTTTACAGGGGGCGGCTGAAAAACTGTTTTTT.

The gene calls are TRBV28 and TRBJ2-5; D not certain. Germline V gives CDR1 MDHEN, CDR2 SYDVKM. The CDR3 is 17 residues long. Deletions cut 3 bases from V and 4 bases from J, with 21 bases between. The CDR3 here is CASSFIPQTGPRETQYF. DNA for the CDR3: TGTGCCAGCAGTTTCATCCCTCAGACCGGGCCGCGAGAGACCCAGTACTTC.

This clone was recorded a few times. The chain uses TRBV9 and TRBJ2-3, with D possibly being TRBD2 (5 bases). CDR3 length: 15 residues. V lost 1 base to trimming and J lost 0 bases, with 9 bases between them. Germline values: CDR1 SGDLS, CDR2 YYNGEE. CDR3 sequence reads: CASSVIATSTDTQYF. The DNA of the CDR3 is TGTGCCAGCAGCGTAATAGCGACTAGCACAGATACGCAGTATTTT.

The chain carries TRBV27 and TRBJ1-5; D ambiguous. Germline CDR1 MNHEY, CDR2 SMNVEV (reference sequence). The CDR3 contains 13 residues. V was shortened by 5 bases and J by 6 bases, with 11 bases between the two germline ends. The CDR3 bases are TGTGCCAGCAGTGGGGTAGCGGGTCAGCCCCAGCATTTT. Protein sequence: CASSGVAGQPQHF.

This rearrangement joins TRBV6-1 to TRBJ2-5; the D gene is possibly TRBD2 (7 bases). The CDR3 is 16 amino acids. V gave up 2 bases and J gave up 1 base, with 14 bases separating them. Germline CDR1 is MNHNS and CDR2 is SASEGT. CDR3 in amino acids: CASSEMWGGAQETQYF. CDR3 DNA: TGTGCCAGCAGTGAAATGTGGGGGGGGGCCCAAGAGACCCAGTACTTC.

The rearrangement uses TRBV6-5 and TRBJ1-1; no clear D. The CDR3 is 13 residues long. The V end was cut by 4 bases, the J end by 4 bases, with 10 bases between. Germline V gene data show CDR1 as MNHEY and CDR2 as SVGAGI. The CDR3 region is CASSFLGSTEAFF. The CDR3 nucleotides read TGTGCCAGCAGTTTCTTGGGGAGCACTGAAGCTTTCTTT.

This chain links TRBV19 with TRBJ2-6; 7 bases line up with TRBD1. Germline V gene lookup returns CDR1 LNHDA and CDR2 SQIVND (reference sequence). The CDR3 is 16 amino acids. V shed 5 bases and J 1 base; nucleotides not matched to a gene: 5. CDR3 in DNA: TGTGCCAGTAGTGCGACAGGGCTGTCTGGGGCCAACGTCCTGACTTTC. Protein product: CASSATGLSGANVLTF.

The chain recombines TRBV5-1 with TRBJ2-1; either TRBD1 or TRBD2 may fit D (5 bases each). The germline V and J ends were trimmed by 3 bases and 10 bases, with 20 bases remaining between them. This CDR3 spans 15 amino acids. Germline CDR1 and CDR2: SGHRS and YFSETQ. The CDR3 here is CASSSEPGGLLEQFF. Written as DNA, the CDR3 is TGCGCCAGCAGCTCGGAACCTGGGGGTTTGTTGGAGCAGTTCTTC.

This chain uses TRBV27 with TRBJ1-3; D is unresolved. V was pared by 2 bases and J by 4 bases, with 15 bases between. This CDR3 has 16 amino acids. Per germline, CDR1 MNHEY and CDR2 SMNVEV (reference sequence). The CDR3 DNA sequence: TGTGCCAGCAGTTTAAGTGGCCCACAGTCCGGAAACACCATATATTTT. This encodes CASSLSGPQSGNTIYF.